This TCR beta chain was found in a study of regulatory T cells in long-lasting Graves disease. This clonotype was counted only a few times. The time point is: persistent/refractory GD, antithyroid drugs over 5 years with positive TRAb. The TCR library was made from RNA that had been extracted from PBMCs in TRIzol. In this cohort, patients came from an endocrinology department located in Xi'an, China. V lost 0 bases and J lost 6; bases outside the gene matches: 5. CDR3 length: 14 residues. Germline values: CDR1 SQVTM, CDR2 ANQGSEA. Libraries of TCR beta came from iRepertoire HTBI primers plus Arm-PCR of CDR3 regions. TCRdb re-called the multiplex PCR reads through MiXCR, storing one row per CDR3 protein. Of over 350,000 distinct CDR3 sequences listed, around 20% were seen once; the top ten hold around 21%.

Sequences were derived from peripheral blood mononuclear cells (PBMCs), sampled when the disease was refractory, from a patient treated with antithyroid drugs. The source is a female donor with Graves disease. The chain employs TRBV29-1 and TRBJ2-4; TRBD1 agrees at 7 bases. The CDR3 is CSVEDQGQTNIQYF. CDR3 sequence (DNA): TGCAGCGTTGAAGATCAGGGACAGACAAACATTCAGTACTTC.